The 29 T cell receptor beta chains in this list originate from one sample, sequenced in a study of blood T cell repertoires in COVID-19. Produced via immunoSEQ multiplex PCR; TCRdb's table is partial and in-frame only. In the table there are some 41,000 clones, around 82% of which are singletons. The specimen sequenced was peripheral blood. The source of these receptors is a woman in her sixties or seventies with acute or convalescent COVID-19.

V and J are TRBV6-2 or TRBV6-3 and TRBJ2-2; 11 bases match TRBD1. Germline loops: CDR1 MNHEY, CDR2 SVGEGT. The V segment lost 2 bases and the J segment 7 bases; nucleotides outside the gene matches: 18. There are 20 residues in the CDR3. The CDR3 DNA reads as TGTGCCAGCAGTTACCGAGGACAGGGGGCGCGAAGCGGGAGTGGCGGGGAGCTGTTTTTT. Translating gives CASSYRGQGARSGSGGELFF.

This clone has a single count. For the CDR3, the DNA is TGTGCCAGCAGCCAACGCCTAGCGGAAGATACGCAGTATTTT. Amino acid sequence: CASSQRLAEDTQYF. The chain links TRBV3-1 (or the pseudogene TRBV3-2) to TRBJ2-3, with TRBD2 identical over 7 bases. This CDR3 is 14 amino acids long. V shed 2 bases, J shed 5 bases, and the junction held 4 bases outside the gene matches. Germline-derived CDR1 and CDR2 are LGHDT and YNNKEL (reference sequence).

The CDR3 protein is CASSGAGREKLFF. CDR3 DNA sequence: TGTGCCAGCAGTGGTGCAGGGCGGGAAAAACTGTTTTTT. V gene TRBV6-4 combines with J gene TRBJ1-4; maybe TRBD1 (5 bases). With 4 bases removed from V and 8 bases from J, the gap between germline ends came to 11 bases. Germline V CDR1 and CDR2: MRHNA, SNTAGT. This CDR3 has 13 amino acids.

J is TRBJ1-1 and V is TRBV19; D not resolved. Germline V gene sequence: CDR1 LNHDA, CDR2 SQIVND (reference sequence). CDR3 length: 15 amino acids. The ends were cut back, 5 bases at V and 1 base at J, with 14 bases in the middle. CDR3 coding DNA: TGTGCCAGTAGTGTGGGAGGATTCGCGAACACTGAAGCTTTCTTT. It codes for CASSVGGFANTEAFF.

This clone was recorded once. The genes are TRBV11-1 and TRBJ1-4; the D is unclear. The germline CDR1 and CDR2 sequences are SGHAT and FQDESV (reference sequence). The CDR3 contains 15 residues. Trimming removed 2 bases from V and 2 bases from J, with 9 bases in between. CDR3 amino acids: CASSLSSGTNEKLFF. The CDR3 DNA is TGTGCCAGCAGCTTATCGTCCGGTACTAATGAAAAACTGTTTTTT.

The chain uses TRBV10-3 and TRBJ1-6, with D unresolved. The ends were cut back, 11 bases at V and 6 bases at J, with 5 bases in the middle. CDR1 and CDR2 from the germline V gene are ENHRY and SYGVKD. There are 10 residues in the CDR3. CDR3 loop: CAAGNSPLHF. CDR3 nucleotides: TGTGCCGCGGGTAATTCACCCCTCCACTTT.

The chain joins TRBV9 to TRBJ2-3, with unresolved D. The CDR3 runs to 14 residues. Germline CDR1 SGDLS, CDR2 YYNGEE. Trimming shortened V by 4 bases and J by 4 bases, and 13 bases separated the two germline ends. CDR3 residues: CASSPSLGPDTQYF. The CDR3, as DNA: TGTGCCAGCAGCCCTTCGTTGGGCCCAGATACGCAGTATTTT.

The chain links TRBV2 to TRBJ1-1; weak D call: TRBD1 (6 bases). Germline CDR1 SNHLY, CDR2 FYNNEI. The CDR3 is 14 residues long. Trimming took off 6 bases at V and 8 bases at J, with 19 bases between the two ends. In DNA, the CDR3 is TGTGCCAGCAGGGACCCGACAGGACTGAAAGAAGCTTTCTTT. As protein: CASRDPTGLKEAFF.

V gene TRBV9 combines with J gene TRBJ2-1; 9 bases align to TRBD2. The ends lost 0 bases at V and 6 bases at J; junction bases unmatched: 7. CDR1 is SGDLS, CDR2 YYNGEE, per germline. The CDR3 is made up of 16 amino acids. In DNA form, the CDR3 reads TGTGCCAGCAGCGTAGCTCTGCGGGAGGGCATCAATGAGCAGTTCTTC. Translating gives CASSVALREGINEQFF. Together with reference TRBV9 and TRBJ2-1, the CDR3 gives the full variable domain: DSGVTQTPKHLITATGQRVTLRCSPRSGDLSVYWYQQSLDQGLQFLIQYYNGEERAKGNILERFSAQQFPDLHSELNLSSLELGDSALYFCASSVALREGINEQFFGPGTRLTVL.

The chain carries TRBV27 and TRBJ1-4; 7 bases fit TRBD1. V was clipped by 1 base and J by 0 bases; unmatched bases: 14. The CDR3 runs to 20 residues. Germline V lookup: CDR1 MNHEY, CDR2 SMNVEV (reference sequence). This CDR3 reads CASSLYFPGQKSPTNEKLFF. The CDR3 bases are TGTGCCAGCAGTTTATACTTTCCGGGACAGAAATCCCCAACTAATGAAAAACTGTTTTTT.

The V and J genes are TRBV5-1 and TRBJ1-1, with 8 bases aligning to TRBD1. This CDR3 has 15 residues. J lost 6 bases, V lost 4 bases, and 11 bases had no gene match. The germline V gene encodes CDR1 SGHRS and CDR2 YFSETQ. The CDR3 nucleotides read TGCGCCAGCAGCGTTGACAGGGGAGGAGTTTCTGAAGCTTTCTTT. It specifies CASSVDRGGVSEAFF.

The rearrangement links TRBV14 to TRBJ1-6, with TRBD1 as a possible D gene (6 bases). Germline CDR1 is SGHDN and CDR2 is FVKESK. The CDR3 totals 15 residues. V was pared by 3 bases and J by 8 bases, with 14 bases between. In DNA form, the CDR3 reads TGTGCCAGCAGCCAGTTAGACAGGTCCTATTCACCCCTCCACTTT. It codes for CASSQLDRSYSPLHF. Drawing the rest from reference TRBV14 and TRBJ1-6, the complete variable domain is EAGVTQFPSHSVIEKGQTVTLRCDPISGHDNLYWYRRVMGKEIKFLLHFVKESKQDESGMPNNRFLAERTGGTYSTLKVQPAELEDSGVYFCASSQLDRSYSPLHFGNGTRLTVT.

This clone showed up just a few times. Other DNA sequences of this sample code for an identical CDR3. The chain has TRBV5-1 and TRBJ2-7, with D tentatively TRBD2 (6 bases). Trimming removed 4 bases from V and 4 bases from J, with 12 bases in between. CDR1 SGHRS and CDR2 YFSETQ come from the germline V gene. The CDR3 is made up of 13 amino acids. The CDR3, as DNA: TGCGCCAGCAGCCCCGCTGGGGGGTACGAGCAGTACTTC. It yields the protein CASSPAGGYEQYF.

The gene calls are TRBV27 and TRBJ2-1; TRBD2 aligns across 9 bases. In germline, CDR1 is MNHEY, CDR2 SMNVEV (reference sequence). CDR3 length equals 18 residues. The trim removed 2 bases at V and 0 bases at J, leaving 8 bases unmatched. CDR3 bases: TGTGCCAGCAGTTTACCCGCTAGCGGGGCGAGCTCCTACAATGAGCAGTTCTTC. This codes for CASSLPASGASSYNEQFF.

CDR3 bases: TGTGCCAGCAGTTACTCGACAGGGGCGAGCACAGATACGCAGTATTTT. This gives the protein CASSYSTGASTDTQYF. The chain joins TRBV6-6 to TRBJ2-3, with TRBD1 matching 8 bases. V shed 0 bases, J shed 0 bases, and the junction held 2 bases outside the gene matches. From germline, CDR1 is MNHNY and CDR2 SVGAGI (reference sequence). The CDR3 length is 16 residues.

This clone showed up just once. The chain joins TRBV28 to TRBJ2-7, with 11 bases aligning to TRBD2. The germline gives CDR1 MDHEN, CDR2 SYDVKM. V shed 5 bases, J shed 4 bases, and the junction held 10 bases outside the gene matches. This CDR3 is built from 16 residues. Here the CDR3 reads CASSPGLGLAAYEQYF. CDR3 DNA: TGTGCCAGCAGTCCCGGTTTGGGACTAGCGGCTTACGAGCAGTACTTC.

CDR3 amino acids: CASSPRGLNNEQFF. In nucleotides, the CDR3 is TGTGCCAGCAGTCCCAGGGGGCTTAACAATGAGCAGTTCTTC. This chain connects TRBV27 to TRBJ2-1; 8 nucleotides match TRBD1. CDR3 length: 14 residues. Germline lookup yields CDR1 MNHEY and CDR2 SMNVEV (reference sequence). With V trimmed by 5 bases and J by 5 bases, 5 bases remained unmatched.

J is TRBJ2-1 and V is TRBV4-1; a weak D match, TRBD2 (6 bases). Per the germline V gene, CDR1 is MGHRA and CDR2 is YSYEKL. The V gene lost 3 bases and the J gene lost 16 bases, with 16 bases spanning the gap. The CDR3 runs to 12 residues. This CDR3 reads CASSHGTPQCFF. The DNA of the CDR3 is TGCGCCAGCAGCCACGGGACTCCACAATGCTTCTTC.

CDR3 loop: CASSFGSSGEKLFF. The CDR3 coding sequence is TGTGCCAGCAGCTTTGGGTCTAGTGGAGAAAAACTGTTTTTT. The V call is TRBV11-3, the J call TRBJ1-4; D call uncertain. V dropped 3 bases and J dropped 8 bases, with 13 bases sitting between them. The CDR3 spans 14 residues. The V gene's germline CDR1 is SGHNT and CDR2 YENEEA.

Written as DNA, the CDR3 is TGCGCCAGCAGTCTGACAGGCTTTTACGAGCAGTACTTC. It codes for CASSLTGFYEQYF. The rearrangement uses TRBV5-1 and TRBJ2-7; maybe TRBD1 (6 bases). Trimming took 5 bases from V and 4 from J, leaving 13 bases between them. Germline CDR1 is SGHRS and CDR2 is YFSETQ. The CDR3 has 13 amino acids.

The chain is built from TRBV7-9 and TRBJ2-2; 8 bases fit TRBD2. Germline CDR1 reads SEHNR; CDR2 reads FQNEAQ (reference sequence). With 8 bases clipped from V and 2 bases from J, the junction kept 7 bases outside the gene matches. The CDR3 is 15 residues long. The CDR3 region has the DNA TGTGCCAGCGTAGGAAGCGGGAGAAACACCGGGGAGCTGTTTTTT. It translates to CASVGSGRNTGELFF.

The rearrangement links TRBV11-3 to TRBJ2-7; D perhaps matches TRBD1 (5 bases). Trimming took 1 base from V and 3 from J, leaving 10 bases between them. Germline-derived CDR1 and CDR2 are SGHNT and YENEEA. The CDR3 is 14 residues long. The CDR3 sequence is CASSLGGHLYEQYF. CDR3 nucleotides: TGTGCCAGCAGCTTAGGGGGCCACCTCTACGAGCAGTACTTC.

This clone was counted only a few times. This rearrangement joins TRBV18 to TRBJ1-4; D not resolved. CDR1 is KGHSH and CDR2 is LQKENI in the germline V gene. Trimming pared 2 bases from V and 8 bases from J, leaving 12 bases between. The CDR3 totals 14 residues. The CDR3 loop reads CASSPTPAREKLFF. The CDR3 DNA is TGTGCCAGCTCACCAACCCCGGCGCGGGAAAAACTGTTTTTT.

This clone was picked up a small number of times. The chain employs TRBV5-1 and TRBJ2-3, with TRBD2 matching over 13 bases. Germline CDR1 and CDR2: SGHRS and YFSETQ. The ends lost 4 bases at V and 5 bases at J; junction bases unmatched: 7. The CDR3 is made up of 16 amino acids. The CDR3 DNA is TGCGCCAGCAGCGTCGGGACTAGCGGGATTGTAGATACGCAGTATTTT. Encoded protein: CASSVGTSGIVDTQYF.

The chain has TRBV14 and TRBJ2-2; D unclear. The length of the CDR3 is 15 residues. From germline, CDR1 is SGHDN and CDR2 FVKESK. Between the trimmed V and J ends, which lost 4 bases and 4 bases, there was a span of 13 bases. The CDR3 DNA sequence: TGTGCCAGCAGCCCAAGGCTGTCGGGCACCGGGGAGCTGTTTTTT. Translation: CASSPRLSGTGELFF.

This clone was counted between two and nine times. The genes are TRBV7-9 and TRBJ1-3; D may be TRBD1 (5 bases). The CDR3 extends over 14 amino acids. The germline V and J ends were trimmed by 5 bases and 4 bases, with 12 bases remaining between them. CDR1 SEHNR and CDR2 FQNEAQ come from the germline V gene (reference sequence). The CDR3 sequence: CASSQGVAGNTIYF. The CDR3 DNA is TGTGCCAGCAGCCAAGGGGTGGCGGGAAACACCATATATTTT.

The J gene is TRBJ2-7, the V gene TRBV14; 7 positions agree with TRBD1. The CDR3 spans 14 residues. Germline lookup yields CDR1 SGHDN and CDR2 FVKESK. The J segment lost 3 bases and the V segment lost 4 bases, leaving 6 bases of the junction unmatched. CDR3 coding DNA: TGTGCCAGCAGCCGAGACAGGGTAGGCTACGAGCAGTACTTC. It specifies CASSRDRVGYEQYF. Supplemented by reference TRBV14 and TRBJ2-7, the full variable domain reads EAGVTQFPSHSVIEKGQTVTLRCDPISGHDNLYWYRRVMGKEIKFLLHFVKESKQDESGMPNNRFLAERTGGTYSTLKVQPAELEDSGVYFCASSRDRVGYEQYFGPGTRLTVT.

This clone was observed a few times. V and J are TRBV7-3 and TRBJ2-7; maybe TRBD2 (6 bases). The V gene's germline CDR1 is SGHTA and CDR2 FQGTGA. The V gene lost 3 bases and the J gene lost 0 bases, with 9 bases spanning the gap. CDR3 length: 14 amino acids. The CDR3 loop is CASSFSGLSYEQYF. CDR3 sequence (DNA): TGTGCCAGCAGCTTCAGCGGGCTCTCCTACGAGCAGTACTTC.

The chain joins TRBV15 to TRBJ2-5; 10 positions agree with TRBD2. Germline assignment: CDR1 LNHNV and CDR2 YYDKDF (reference sequence). The CDR3 extends over 14 amino acids. V was clipped by 4 bases and J by 4 bases; unmatched bases: 3. The CDR3 DNA sequence: TGTGCCACCAGCAAAAGGACTAGCGGAGAGACCCAGTACTTC. This translates into CATSKRTSGETQYF.